This T cell receptor beta chain was sequenced during a study of CD8 T cells in ankylosing spondylitis (dated by TCRdb to about 2017). Some background on the complete study: T cell receptor beta repertoires were profiled in healthy donors and ankylosing spondylitis patients so that disease-linked TCR variants could be found. Peripheral blood was sampled, and synovial fluid was also collected from ankylosing spondylitis patients. The full study cohort comprised roughly 24 ankylosing spondylitis patients and roughly 100 healthy donors.

With respect to this clonotype: Its antigen is not yet known. Base qualities are not at hand, and no much larger clone is one base apart.

CDR1 and CDR2 are read off the germline V gene (reference sequence) as DFQATT and SNEGSKA. The junction carries 27 bases between V and J, which are trimmed by 6 bases and 1 base respectively. From the cysteine through the phenylalanine, the CDR3 covers 18 amino acids. This entry keeps only the CDR3 DNA: 54 bases, framed from base 1. Sequencer: Illumina HiSeq 2500. TCR beta libraries were prepared by quantitative 5'-RACE with molecular barcodes. The study's own analysis went as follows. A new computational method, built on a probabilistic model of VDJ rearrangement, was used to identify disease-linked TCR variants. Clones were called with MiXCR by TCRdb after fastp trimmed the public reads at Q25, and only in-frame beta chains were retained. Entries that share a CDR3 protein sequence are merged under the most common genes and DNA. TCRdb's processing, not the authors' own work, is the source of the V and J calls. This sample comprises some 300,000 distinct CDR3 sequences, roughly 20% of them detected only once. The ten largest make up roughly 3.6% of the sample.

The research as a whole found: A TCR beta motif of several highly homologous amino acid variants appeared characteristic of blood from ankylosing spondylitis patients. A CD8+ phenotype was shown by the disease-linked clones, which were found at relatively low frequencies in peripheral blood. Some motif variants were previously reported in synovial fluid and blood of reactive arthritis patients, suggesting common disease-initiation mechanisms. Significant enrichment of the disease-linked clones was reported in matched synovial fluid samples from ankylosing spondylitis patients.

In this chain, TRBV20-1 is recombined with TRBJ1-1, with no reliable assignment of the D segment. The TCR sequence derives from a female donor with ankylosing spondylitis or in good health (not recorded which). The sample taken for sequencing was blood, either unsorted or a sorted T cell fraction (not recorded which). CDR3 region: CSALNRYVIFTQNTEAFF. The DNA reads as follows: TGCAGTGCCCTTAACCGATACGTGATATTCACTCAGAACACTGAAGCTTTCTTT.